The sequence of this T cell receptor beta chain was determined in a study of vaccination and CD4 T cells after COVID-19. Remarks on this clonotype: Antigen specificity is unknown.

As for treatment: approximately 9-day PBMC culture with coronavirus spike peptide pools or control peptides (ViraFEST assay). Once peptide pools had expanded antigen-specific T cells, ViraFEST sequenced TCRs. Germline V gene lookup returns CDR1 MNHEY and CDR2 SMNVEV (reference sequence). The CDR3 is 16 amino acids. V was shortened by 2 bases and J by 2 bases, with 13 bases between the two germline ends. The Oncomine TCR Beta short-read assay sequenced DNA from cultured CD4+ T cells. TCRdb processed the PCR reads anew with MiXCR; each CDR3 protein has one entry. The sample carries over 11,000 distinct CDR3 sequences, about 60% recorded once.

The sequence came from a human donor who had recovered from COVID-19. Material: CD4+ T cells from blood, cultured in vitro. The V gene is TRBV27, the J gene TRBJ1-5; the D is unclear. CDR3: CASSLLQSEGNQPQHF. The CDR3 region has the DNA TGTGCCAGCAGTTTACTCCAATCTGAAGGCAATCAGCCCCAGCATTTT.